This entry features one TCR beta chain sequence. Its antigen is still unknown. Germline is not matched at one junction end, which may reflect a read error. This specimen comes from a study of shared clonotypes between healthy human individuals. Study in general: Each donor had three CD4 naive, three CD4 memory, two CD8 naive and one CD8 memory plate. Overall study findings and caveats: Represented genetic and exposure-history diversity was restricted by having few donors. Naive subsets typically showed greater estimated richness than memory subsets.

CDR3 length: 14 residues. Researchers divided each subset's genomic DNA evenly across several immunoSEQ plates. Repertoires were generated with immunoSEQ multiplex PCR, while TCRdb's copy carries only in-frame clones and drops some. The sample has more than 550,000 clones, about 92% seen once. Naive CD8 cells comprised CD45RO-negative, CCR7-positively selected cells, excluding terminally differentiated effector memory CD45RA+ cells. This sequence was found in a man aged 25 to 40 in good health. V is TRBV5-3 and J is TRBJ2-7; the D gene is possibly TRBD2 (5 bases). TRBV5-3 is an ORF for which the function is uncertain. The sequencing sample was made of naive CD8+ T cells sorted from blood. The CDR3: CASSLNSGPGEQYF. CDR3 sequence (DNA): TGTGCCAGCAGCTTGAATAGTGGCCCGGGGGAGCAGTACTTC.